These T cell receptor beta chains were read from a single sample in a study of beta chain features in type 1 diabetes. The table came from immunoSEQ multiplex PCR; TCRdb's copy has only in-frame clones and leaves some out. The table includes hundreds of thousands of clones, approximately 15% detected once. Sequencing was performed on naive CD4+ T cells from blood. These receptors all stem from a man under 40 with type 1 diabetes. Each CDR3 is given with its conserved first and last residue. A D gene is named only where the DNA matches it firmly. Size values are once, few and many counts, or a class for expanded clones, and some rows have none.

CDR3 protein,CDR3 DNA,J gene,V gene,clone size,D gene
CASSLAINYGYTF,TGTGCCAGCAGTTTAGCTATAAACTATGGCTACACCTTC,TRBJ1-2,TRBV28,few,NA
CASSQPSGATYNEQFF,TGCGCCAGCAGCCAACCGAGCGGGGCCACCTACAATGAGCAGTTCTTC,TRBJ2-1,TRBV4-3,NA,TRBD2
CAWSILAGGLDTQYF,TGTGCCTGGAGTATTCTAGCGGGAGGGTTAGATACGCAGTATTTT,TRBJ2-3,TRBV30,NA,TRBD2
CASSIAAGANHEQYF,TGTGCCAGTAGTATAGCGGCGGGAGCGAACCACGAGCAGTACTTC,TRBJ2-7,TRBV19,NA,TRBD2
CASSYSGTSVTDTQYF,TGTGCCAGCAGTTACTCCGGGACTAGCGTAACAGATACGCAGTATTTT,TRBJ2-3,TRBV6-5,few,TRBD2
CAAVLMGRNTEAFF,TGTGCCGCAGTTCTTATGGGCCGAAACACTGAAGCTTTCTTT,TRBJ1-1,TRBV7-9,NA,NA
CASRTHGTSGFEQFF,TGTGCCAGTCGAACTCACGGGACTAGCGGCTTTGAGCAGTTCTTC,TRBJ2-1,TRBV19,NA,TRBD2
CASSFPTGGRQYF,TGTGCCAGCAGTTTTCCGACAGGCGGAAGGCAGTACTTC,TRBJ2-7,TRBV28,NA,NA
CASSLWGVPEAFF,TGTGCCAGCAGTTTGTGGGGCGTCCCCGAAGCTTTCTTT,TRBJ1-1,TRBV27,NA,NA
CAWSVSPRGTDTQYF,TGTGCCTGGAGTGTAAGCCCCAGGGGCACAGATACGCAGTATTTT,TRBJ2-3,TRBV30,NA,NA
CASSLGLAGDNEQFF,TGTGCCAGCAGCTTAGGACTAGCGGGAGACAATGAGCAGTTCTTC,TRBJ2-1,TRBV7-2,NA,TRBD2
CASSLGAGGFSEQFF,TGCGCCAGCAGCTTGGGAGCAGGGGGCTTTAGTGAGCAGTTCTTC,TRBJ2-1,TRBV5-1,NA,TRBD1
CASSFGQGASQPQHF,TGTGCCAGCAGTTTTGGCCAGGGGGCGTCTCAGCCCCAGCATTTT,TRBJ1-5,TRBV27,NA,TRBD1
CASTPRGGNTEAFF,TGTGCCAGTACCCCACGGGGGGGGAACACTGAAGCTTTCTTT,TRBJ1-1,TRBV19,NA,NA
CAISPSGDPYNEQFF,TGTGCCATCAGTCCTAGCGGGGATCCTTACAATGAGCAGTTCTTC,TRBJ2-1,TRBV10-3,few,TRBD2
CASSATGRNQPQHF,TGTGCCAGCAGTGCGACAGGTCGCAATCAGCCCCAGCATTTT,TRBJ1-5,TRBV2,few,NA
CASSQHAGLRLNTEAFF,TGTGCCAGCAGCCAACATGCAGGGTTAAGACTGAACACTGAAGCTTTCTTT,TRBJ1-1,TRBV14,few,NA
CASSLSGTGSTEQYF,TGTGCCAGCAGTCTCTCCGGGACAGGGTCTACAGAGCAGTACTTC,TRBJ2-7,TRBV27,NA,TRBD1
CASRRGTEQETQYF,TGTGCCAGTAGACGAGGGACTGAGCAAGAGACCCAGTACTTC,TRBJ2-5,TRBV19,few,NA
CASSLRLAGGGREYF,TGTGCCAGCAGTTTACGTCTAGCGGGAGGCGGCCGGGAGTATTTT,TRBJ2-3,TRBV28,NA,TRBD2
CASSLTDTQYF,TGTGCCAGCAGTCTTACAGATACGCAGTATTTT,TRBJ2-3,TRBV28,NA,NA
CASSSGTGGRNQPQHF,TGTGCCAGCAGCTCTGGGACAGGGGGCCGCAATCAGCCCCAGCATTTT,TRBJ1-5,TRBV5-4,NA,TRBD1
CASSEAGTGGINEQYF,TGTGCCAGCAGTGAAGCGGGGACAGGGGGGATCAACGAGCAGTACTTC,TRBJ2-7,TRBV2,few,TRBD1
CASSQDRSSYNEQFF,TGTGCCAGCAGCCAGGACAGGAGCTCCTACAATGAGCAGTTCTTC,TRBJ2-1,TRBV5-4,NA,TRBD1
CASRQRATNEKLFF,TGTGCCAGCAGACAGAGAGCAACTAATGAAAAACTGTTTTTT,TRBJ1-4,TRBV11-2,NA,NA
CASSLSRTSGTYEQYF,TGCGCCAGCAGCTTGAGCCGGACTAGCGGTACCTACGAGCAGTACTTC,TRBJ2-7,TRBV5-1,few,TRBD2
CASSLTPSTDTQYF,TGTGCCAGCAGCTTAACACCTAGCACAGATACGCAGTATTTT,TRBJ2-3,TRBV7-6,NA,NA
CASSLLLAQPQHF,TGTGCCAGCAGCTTATTGTTGGCTCAGCCCCAGCATTTT,TRBJ1-5,TRBV7-2,NA,NA
CASSATGGNTEAFF,TGTGCCAGCAGCGCGACAGGGGGAAACACTGAAGCTTTCTTT,TRBJ1-1,TRBV9,few,TRBD1
CASSFDRPYGYTF,TGTGCCAGCAGCTTTGACAGACCCTATGGCTACACCTTC,TRBJ1-2,TRBV5-4,NA,NA
CASSAGTSGSAFSDTQYF,TGTGCCAGCAGCGCCGGGACTAGCGGGTCCGCTTTCTCAGATACGCAGTATTTT,TRBJ2-3,TRBV7-2,few,TRBD2
CASSVRGVHNEQFF,TGTGCCAGCAGTGTTCGGGGAGTGCACAATGAGCAGTTCTTC,TRBJ2-1,TRBV9,few,NA
CASSLFRTSGSSYNEQFF,TGCGCCAGCAGCTTGTTCAGGACTAGCGGGAGCTCCTACAATGAGCAGTTCTTC,TRBJ2-1,TRBV5-1,NA,TRBD2
CASSLNFGVRGTNTGELFF,TGTGCCAGCAGCCTCAATTTTGGAGTGCGGGGAACGAACACCGGGGAGCTGTTTTTT,TRBJ2-2,TRBV7-8,few,NA
CAWSVLSGGGSQPQHF,TGTGCCTGGAGTGTACTATCAGGCGGCGGGTCTCAGCCCCAGCATTTT,TRBJ1-5,TRBV30,NA,NA
CASSGGQGWHEQYF,TGTGCCAGCAGTGGGGGACAGGGATGGCACGAGCAGTACTTC,TRBJ2-7,TRBV2,few,TRBD1
CASSGIGTGEGGTEAFF,TGTGCCAGCAGTGGGATCGGGACAGGGGAGGGTGGGACTGAAGCTTTCTTT,TRBJ1-1,TRBV6-1,NA,TRBD1